This record covers a single TCR beta chain. The record originates from a study of blood T cell repertoires in COVID-19. Across the whole study: The study drew acute and convalescent COVID-19 samples from the United States, Italy and Spain.

Original analysis: The authors estimated nucleated cell counts from reference gene primer amplification. Assay: immunoSEQ multiplex PCR; the TCRdb copy retains only in-frame clones and omits some. D and trimming come from the DNA, and the V and J calls and clone size come from that table. The sample records more than 85,000 clones, 80% to 85% being singletons. Germline V gene lookup returns CDR1 SGHVS and CDR2 FQNEAQ. V lost 5 bases and J 8 bases, leaving 13 bases between the germline ends. This CDR3 is built from 13 residues. The chain combines TRBV7-8 with TRBJ2-1; maybe TRBD2 (6 bases). The source is a man between 60 and 75 years old with acute or convalescent COVID-19. The specimen sequenced was peripheral blood. DNA for the CDR3: TGTGCCAGCAGCCACCAGAGGGAGGATGAGCAGTTCTTC. It specifies CASSHQREDEQFF.